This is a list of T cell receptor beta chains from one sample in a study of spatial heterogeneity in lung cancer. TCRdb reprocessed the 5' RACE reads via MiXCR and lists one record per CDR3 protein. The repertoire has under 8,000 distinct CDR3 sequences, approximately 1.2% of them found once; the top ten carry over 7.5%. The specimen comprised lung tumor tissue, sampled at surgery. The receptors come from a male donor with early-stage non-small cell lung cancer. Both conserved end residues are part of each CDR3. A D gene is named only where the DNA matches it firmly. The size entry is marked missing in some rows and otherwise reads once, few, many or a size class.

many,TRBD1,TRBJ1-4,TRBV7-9,CASSSWTGGLVMDEKLFF,TGTGCCAGCAGCTCGTGGACAGGGGGCTTAGTAATGGATGAAAAACTGTTTTTT
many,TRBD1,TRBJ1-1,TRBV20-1,CSAREVQGVTEAFF,TGCAGTGCTAGAGAGGTCCAGGGGGTCACTGAAGCTTTCTTT
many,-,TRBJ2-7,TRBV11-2,CASSSPRQAVSSYEQYF,TGTGCCAGCAGCTCCCCCAGACAGGCGGTAAGCTCCTACGAGCAGTACTTC
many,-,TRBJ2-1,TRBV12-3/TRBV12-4,CASSLKSSYNEQFF,TGTGCCAGCAGTTTAAAATCCTCCTACAATGAGCAGTTCTTC
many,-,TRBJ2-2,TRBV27,CASMRGTGELFF,TGTGCCAGCATGAGGGGCACCGGGGAGCTGTTTTTT
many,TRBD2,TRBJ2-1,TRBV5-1,CASSPGTSGGNEQFF,TGCGCCAGCAGCCCCGGGACTAGCGGGGGAAATGAGCAGTTCTTC
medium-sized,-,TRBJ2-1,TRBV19,CASSVLGSRNNEQFF,TGTGCCAGTAGTGTCCTCGGGAGTCGGAACAATGAGCAGTTCTTC
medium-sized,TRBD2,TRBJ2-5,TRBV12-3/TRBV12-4,CASSPELAESQETQYF,TGTGCCAGCAGCCCCGAACTAGCGGAGAGTCAAGAGACCCAGTACTTC
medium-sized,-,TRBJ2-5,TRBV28,CASSPIKGTQYF,TGTGCCAGCAGCCCTATAAAGGGGACTCAGTACTTC
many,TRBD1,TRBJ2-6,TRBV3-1,CASSQTGGLAGANVLTF,TGTGCCAGCAGCCAAACAGGGGGCTTAGCAGGGGCCAACGTCCTGACTTTC
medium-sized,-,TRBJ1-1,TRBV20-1,CSARDKKGYDTEAFF,TGCAGTGCTAGAGATAAAAAGGGGTATGACACTGAAGCTTTCTTT
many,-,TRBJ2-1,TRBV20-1,CSAPDQGTNEQFF,TGCAGTGCTCCAGACCAGGGAACCAATGAGCAGTTCTTC
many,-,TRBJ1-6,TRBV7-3,CASSLDYSPLHF,TGTGCCAGCAGCTTAGATTATTCACCCCTCCACTTT
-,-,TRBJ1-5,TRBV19,CARRMGGGHQPQHF,TGTGCCAGGAGGATGGGAGGGGGACATCAGCCCCAGCATTTT
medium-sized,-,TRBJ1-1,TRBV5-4,CASSLVGPGNTEAFF,TGTGCCAGCAGCTTGGTAGGGCCGGGAAACACTGAAGCTTTCTTT
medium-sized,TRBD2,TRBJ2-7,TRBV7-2,CASNPSAAGESEQYF,TGTGCCAGCAACCCCTCCGCTGCGGGAGAAAGCGAGCAGTACTTC
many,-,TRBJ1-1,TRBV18,CASTSGVRDTEAFF,TGTGCCAGCACCTCAGGGGTGAGGGACACTGAAGCTTTCTTT
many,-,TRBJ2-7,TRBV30,CAWSGRFYEQYF,TGTGCCTGGAGTGGAAGGTTCTACGAGCAGTACTTC
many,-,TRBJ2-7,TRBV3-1,CASSQDELGYEQYF,TGTGCCAGCAGCCAAGACGAACTAGGCTACGAGCAGTACTTC
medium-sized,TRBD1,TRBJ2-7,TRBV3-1,CASSQVRGRYEQYF,TGTGCCAGCAGCCAGGTGAGGGGGCGGTACGAGCAGTACTTC
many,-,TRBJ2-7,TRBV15,CATSRDPGGYEQYF,TGTGCCACCAGCAGAGATCCCGGGGGCTACGAGCAGTACTTC
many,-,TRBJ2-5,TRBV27,CASSFGTAQETQYF,TGTGCCAGCAGTTTCGGGACGGCACAAGAGACCCAGTACTTC
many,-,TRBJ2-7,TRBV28,CASSFPSGQRFYEQYF,TGTGCCAGCAGTTTCCCATCCGGACAGAGGTTCTACGAGCAGTACTTC
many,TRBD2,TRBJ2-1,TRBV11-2,CASSPSGGGKDEQFF,TGTGCCAGCAGCCCTAGCGGGGGGGGGAAGGATGAGCAGTTCTTC
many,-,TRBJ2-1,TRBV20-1,CSAPGRLSYNEQFF,TGCAGTGCTCCCGGACGCCTCTCCTACAATGAGCAGTTCTTC
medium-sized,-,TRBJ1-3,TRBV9,CASSVFSGEENTIYF,TGTGCCAGCAGCGTATTTTCAGGGGAGGAAAACACCATATATTTT
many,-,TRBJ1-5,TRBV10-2,CASRDGLSNQPQHF,TGCGCCAGCAGGGATGGACTAAGCAATCAGCCCCAGCATTTT
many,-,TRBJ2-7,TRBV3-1,CASSQGRGSYEQYF,TGTGCCAGCAGCCAAGGCCGGGGCTCCTACGAGCAGTACTTC
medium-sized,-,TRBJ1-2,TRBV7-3,CASSLTGGTANYGYTF,TGTGCCAGCAGCCTCACTGGGGGCACGGCTAACTATGGCTACACCTTC
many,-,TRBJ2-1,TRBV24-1,CATSDPWGADNEQFF,TGTGCCACCAGTGACCCGTGGGGCGCGGACAATGAGCAGTTCTTC
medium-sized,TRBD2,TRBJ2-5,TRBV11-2,CASSPSRGGPRQETQYF,TGTGCCAGCAGCCCGTCCCGGGGGGGCCCCCGCCAAGAGACCCAGTACTTC
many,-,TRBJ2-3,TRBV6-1,CASTKRRDTDTQYF,TGTGCCAGCACTAAAAGACGGGACACAGATACGCAGTATTTT
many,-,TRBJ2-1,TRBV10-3,CAISGQAGNEQFF,TGTGCCATCAGTGGACAGGCGGGGAATGAGCAGTTCTTC
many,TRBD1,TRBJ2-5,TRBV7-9,CASSLSRATGIVETQYF,TGTGCCAGCAGCCTTTCCCGCGCGACAGGGATAGTTGAGACCCAGTACTTC
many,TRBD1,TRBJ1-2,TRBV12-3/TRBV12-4,CASSSRDRGYGYTF,TGTGCCAGCAGTTCCCGGGACAGGGGCTATGGCTACACCTTC
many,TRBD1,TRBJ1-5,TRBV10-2,CASRPGQGGHQPQHF,TGCGCCAGCAGGCCCGGACAGGGGGGACATCAGCCCCAGCATTTT
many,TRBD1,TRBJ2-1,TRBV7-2,CASSADRENEQFF,TGTGCCAGCAGCGCCGACAGGGAGAATGAGCAGTTCTTC